The 8 T cell receptor beta chains given below trace back to one sample, sequenced in a study of cytomegalovirus exposure and HLA in healthy donors. Amplification used 60 Vbeta primers and 13 Jbeta primers. The table came from immunoSEQ multiplex PCR; TCRdb's copy has only in-frame clones and leaves some out. The sample contains under 200,000 clones, around 90% of which appear only once. Source material: PBMCs. Every receptor here comes from a boy aged 2 to 10 in good health and CMV-seronegative.

The V gene is TRBV30, the J gene TRBJ2-7, with TRBD2 matching over 9 bases. V lost 7 bases and J lost 4; bases outside the gene matches: 8. This CDR3 contains 13 residues. In germline, CDR1 is GTSNPN, CDR2 SVGIG (reference sequence). The chain's CDR3 is CASKSGRRYEQYF. CDR3 nucleotide sequence: TGTGCCTCCAAAAGCGGGAGGAGGTACGAGCAGTACTTC.

CDR3 loop: CASSYGLAGGIITDTQYF. DNA of the CDR3: TGTGCCAGCAGCTACGGACTAGCGGGGGGTATTATCACAGATACGCAGTATTTT. The rearrangement uses TRBV7-2 and TRBJ2-3, with 14 positions matching TRBD2. The CDR3 contains 18 residues. The germline V gene has CDR1 SGHTA and CDR2 FQGNSA. The V and J ends lost 4 bases and 2 bases, in that order; junction bases with no gene match: 8.

The chain couples TRBV27 to TRBJ1-3; 9 bases map to TRBD1. CDR3 size: 15 residues. V lost 1 base to trimming and J lost 14 bases; unmatched junction nucleotides: 12. Germline lookup yields CDR1 MNHEY and CDR2 SMNVEV (reference sequence). The CDR3 DNA reads TGTGCCAGCAGTTTATTGGGGGGACAGGGCCCCCAATTATATTTT. As protein: CASSLLGGQGPQLYF.

The V call is TRBV6-6, the J call TRBJ2-1; the D gene is possibly TRBD1 (6 bases). The CDR3 is 14 residues long. V lost 8 bases, J lost 5 bases, and 16 bases lay in between. Germline V CDR1 and CDR2: MNHNY, SVGAGI (reference sequence). The CDR3 here is CASGGALGDNEQFF. The CDR3 bases are TGTGCCAGCGGGGGCGCTTTGGGAGACAATGAGCAGTTCTTC.

V is TRBV11-1 and J is TRBJ2-2, with D perhaps TRBD2 (6 bases). This CDR3 has 15 residues. The V gene lost 4 bases and the J gene lost 1 base, with 10 bases spanning the gap. Germline assignment: CDR1 SGHAT and CDR2 FQDESV (reference sequence). The CDR3 DNA sequence: TGTGCCAGCAGCTATTCGCGGGGGAACACCGGGGAGCTGTTTTTT. This sequence encodes CASSYSRGNTGELFF. Full variable domain (remainder filled in from reference TRBV11-1 and TRBJ2-2): EAEVAQSPRYKITEKSQAVAFWCDPISGHATLYWYRQILGQGPELLVQFQDESVVDDSQLPKDRFSAERLKGVDSTLKIQPAELGDSAMYLCASSYSRGNTGELFFGEGSRLTVL.

The chain combines TRBV27 with TRBJ1-2; 7 bases are shared with TRBD1. The V gene's germline CDR1 is MNHEY and CDR2 SMNVEV (reference sequence). The J segment lost 4 bases and the V segment lost 2 bases, leaving 4 bases of the junction unmatched. The CDR3 has 14 amino acids. CDR3 sequence reads: CASSLAGTVYGYTF. DNA for the CDR3: TGTGCCAGCAGTTTAGCCGGGACAGTCTATGGCTACACCTTC.

This chain links TRBV27 with TRBJ1-1; D gene ambiguous. CDR1 and CDR2 (germline): MNHEY, SMNVEV (reference sequence). The V end was cut by 4 bases, the J end by 6 bases, with 6 bases between. This CDR3 is 11 amino acids long. CDR3 nucleotide sequence: TGTGCCAGCAGTTGGGGAGCTGAAGCTTTCTTT. Translating it yields CASSWGAEAFF.

Remarks on this clone: This sample also contains other DNA sequences that code for the same CDR3. V and J are TRBV27 and TRBJ1-4, with no clear D. V was clipped by 3 bases and J by 0 bases, with 8 bases between them. Germline V lookup: CDR1 MNHEY, CDR2 SMNVEV (reference sequence). The CDR3 spans 15 residues. CDR3 loop: CASSFEGATNEKLFF. The CDR3 nucleotides are TGTGCCAGCAGTTTTGAGGGAGCAACTAATGAAAAACTGTTTTTT.